This TCR beta chain was observed in a study of cytomegalovirus exposure and HLA in healthy donors. The PCR employed 60 Vbeta primers together with 13 Jbeta primers. Measured with immunoSEQ multiplex PCR; TCRdb has only the in-frame clones, and not every one. Of approximately 180,000 clones listed, 84% are singletons. Germline values: CDR1 SGDLS, CDR2 YYNGEE. This CDR3 contains 14 residues. The ends lost 4 bases at V and 4 bases at J; junction bases unmatched: 5. The chain couples TRBV9 to TRBJ2-5; TRBD1 matches 9 bases. This clonotype was obtained from a man between 18 and 35 years old in good health and CMV-seronegative. The sample was PBMCs. DNA for the CDR3: TGTGCCAGCAGCCCGGACAGGGGCCGAGAGACCCAGTACTTC. Translated, it gives CASSPDRGRETQYF.